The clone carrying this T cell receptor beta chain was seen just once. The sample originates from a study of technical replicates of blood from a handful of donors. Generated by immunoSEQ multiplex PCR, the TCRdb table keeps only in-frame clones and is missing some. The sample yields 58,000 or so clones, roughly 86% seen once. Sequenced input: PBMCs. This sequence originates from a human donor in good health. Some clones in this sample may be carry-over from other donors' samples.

CDR3 DNA: TGTGCCAGCAGCTTAGGAGATCCCGCTAGGACCAGGGCAGATACGCAGTATTTT. This gives the protein CASSLGDPARTRADTQYF. V gene TRBV11-2 combines with J gene TRBJ2-3, with a tentative D call TRBD1 (5 bases). The CDR3 runs 18 residues. V was clipped by 1 base and J by 4 bases, with 21 bases between them. Germline values: CDR1 SGHAT, CDR2 FQNNGV.